These 24 T cell receptor beta chains were all obtained from the same sample, sequenced in a study of blood T cell repertoires in COVID-19. The repertoire was sequenced with immunoSEQ multiplex PCR; TCRdb's copy has only in-frame clones and lacks some. The sample carries about 370,000 clones, 80% to 90% recorded once. Sequencing was performed on peripheral blood. These receptors were collected from a woman in her 30s with COVID-19, enrolled during active disease.

The chain recombines TRBV21-1 with TRBJ2-3; TRBD2, the table's D call, was not compared with the DNA. TRBV21-1 is shown as a pseudogene. The CDR3 length is 21 residues. In nucleotides, the CDR3 is TGTGCCAGCAGCAAAGTAGGGCTAGCGGGAGGTATCGGCCCTAGCACAGATACGCAGTATTTT. Its translation: CASSKVGLAGGIGPSTDTQYF.

The chain recombines TRBV6-2 or TRBV6-3 with TRBJ1-1, with D unresolved. Trimming left V 4 bases short and J 0 bases short, with 21 bases between. The CDR3 has 18 amino acids. Per germline, CDR1 MNHEY and CDR2 SVGEGT. This chain's CDR3 is CASSSDLALTPVNTEAFF. In DNA form, the CDR3 reads TGTGCCAGCAGTTCCGACTTAGCCCTAACCCCCGTGAACACTGAAGCTTTCTTT.

J is TRBJ2-2 and V is TRBV5-1, with unresolved D. The V end was cut by 0 bases, the J end by 4 bases, with 7 bases between. CDR3 length: 14 residues. CDR1 SGHRS and CDR2 YFSETQ come from the germline V gene. The CDR3 bases are TGCGCCAGCAGCTTGGACTATCTCACCGGGGAGCTGTTTTTT. Its translation is CASSLDYLTGELFF.

This chain joins TRBV14 and TRBJ1-3; TRBD1 is a possible D gene (5 bases). Germline V CDR1 and CDR2: SGHDN, FVKESK. CDR3 length: 17 residues. The V end lost 5 bases, the J end lost 0 bases, and 17 bases lay between the germline ends. The CDR3 bases are TGTGCCAGCAGCACGGGGCGGGGACGGAACTCTGGAAACACCATATATTTT. This translates into CASSTGRGRNSGNTIYF. Filled out from reference TRBV14 and TRBJ1-3, the complete variable domain reads EAGVTQFPSHSVIEKGQTVTLRCDPISGHDNLYWYRRVMGKEIKFLLHFVKESKQDESGMPNNRFLAERTGGTYSTLKVQPAELEDSGVYFCASSTGRGRNSGNTIYFGEGSWLTVV.

The chain recombines TRBV6-5 with TRBJ2-5; tentative D call: TRBD2 (6 bases). Germline CDR1 is MNHEY and CDR2 is SVGAGI. V was shortened by 0 bases and J by 0 bases, with 8 bases between the two germline ends. The length of the CDR3 is 15 residues. CDR3 DNA: TGTGCCAGCAGTTACTCTCGGAGGGACCAAGAGACCCAGTACTTC. Amino acid sequence: CASSYSRRDQETQYF.

V and J are TRBV7-2 and TRBJ1-2, with TRBD1 identical over 8 bases. The CDR3 runs 14 residues. Germline loops: CDR1 SGHTA, CDR2 FQGNSA. With V trimmed by 1 base and J by 8 bases, 6 bases remained unmatched. Written as DNA, the CDR3 is TGTGCCAGCAGCTTAGGAGACAGGGGCCACGGCTACACCTTC. As protein: CASSLGDRGHGYTF.

The gene calls are TRBV6-2 or TRBV6-3 and TRBJ1-6, with TRBD1 identical over 7 bases. This CDR3 spans 14 amino acids. V was pared by 2 bases and J by 10 bases, with 5 bases of the junction left unmatched. Germline-derived CDR1 and CDR2 are MNHEY and SVGEGT. This CDR3 is CASSYRGRESPLHF. CDR3 nucleotides: TGTGCCAGCAGTTACAGGGGGCGCGAGTCACCCCTCCACTTT.

This chain uses TRBV3-1 (or the pseudogene TRBV3-2) with TRBJ1-5; unclear D gene. The germline CDR1 and CDR2 sequences are LGHDT and YNNKEL (reference sequence). This CDR3 spans 13 amino acids. Between the trimmed V and J ends, which lost 5 bases and 3 bases, there was a span of 8 bases. The DNA of the CDR3 is TGTGCCAGCAGCGACACCCCCAATCAGCCCCAGCATTTT. Its translation is CASSDTPNQPQHF.

The rearrangement links TRBV5-1 to TRBJ1-2, with a weak D call TRBD1 (6 bases). The germline gives CDR1 SGHRS, CDR2 YFSETQ. The CDR3 runs 15 residues. V was shortened by 1 base and J by 8 bases, with 18 bases between the two germline ends. The CDR3 loop reads CASSLQPDRHSGYTF. The DNA of the CDR3 is TGCGCCAGCAGCTTGCAGCCAGACAGGCACTCCGGCTACACCTTC.

The rearrangement joins TRBV5-6 to TRBJ2-3; unclear D gene. Germline CDR1 and CDR2: SGHDT and YYEEEE. The CDR3 is 13 amino acids. Trimming removed 4 bases at V and 4 bases at J, with 10 bases between. The CDR3 bases are TGTGCCAGCAGCCGCGAAGAGGCAGATACGCAGTATTTT. It translates to CASSREEADTQYF.

This chain links TRBV2 with TRBJ1-2; 9 nucleotides line up with TRBD1. Germline CDR1 SNHLY, CDR2 FYNNEI. This CDR3 comprises 14 residues. Trimming removed 8 bases from V and 4 bases from J; junction bases left unmatched: 8. CDR3 loop: CASSPDRGVYGYTF. The DNA for the CDR3 is TGTGCCAGCTCCCCGGACAGGGGAGTCTATGGCTACACCTTC.

The J gene is TRBJ2-4, the V gene TRBV5-8; maybe TRBD2 (5 bases). The V gene's germline CDR1 is SGHTS and CDR2 YDEGEE. This CDR3 region has 16 residues. Trimming removed 4 bases from V and 5 bases from J, with 19 bases in between. The CDR3 bases are TGTGCCAGCAGCGGCGGGCTGGGCGAGAGGGAAAACATTCAGTACTTC. This sequence encodes CASSGGLGERENIQYF.

This clone was seen only once. The V and J genes are TRBV13 and TRBJ2-1; 8 nucleotides match TRBD2. The V gene's germline CDR1 is PRHDT and CDR2 FYEKMQ (reference sequence). There are 21 residues in the CDR3. Trimming cost V 5 bases and J 4 bases; bases outside gene matches: 25. The CDR3 sequence: CASSPEGSNAGGVWNYNEQFF. In DNA form, the CDR3 reads TGTGCCAGCAGCCCCGAGGGCTCAAACGCCGGGGGGGTGTGGAATTACAATGAGCAGTTCTTC.

V and J are TRBV27 and TRBJ2-1, with TRBD2 matching over 7 bases. The junction had 6 bases not matched to a gene; V was cut back by 7 bases and J by 3 bases. Germline values: CDR1 MNHEY, CDR2 SMNVEV (reference sequence). The CDR3 loop spans 14 amino acids. Written as DNA, the CDR3 is TGTGCCAGCACTTGGGCGGGGGACTACAATGAGCAGTTCTTC. This sequence encodes CASTWAGDYNEQFF.

V usage is TRBV7-2 and J usage is TRBJ1-2, with no clear D. The CDR3 sequence is 12 residues long. V was trimmed by 6 bases and J by 8 bases, leaving 13 bases between them. The germline V gene has CDR1 SGHTA and CDR2 FQGNSA. The CDR3 DNA sequence: TGTGCCAGCAGATCCCCAGAGCGCGGCTACACCTTC. Protein: CASRSPERGYTF.

This clone was observed once. The chain joins TRBV19 to TRBJ2-7, with 11 bases fitting TRBD2. The V segment lost 4 bases and the J segment 7 bases; nucleotides outside the gene matches: 6. CDR3 size: 14 residues. CDR1 and CDR2 from the germline V gene are LNHDA and SQIVND (reference sequence). The CDR3 is CASSTLAGESEQYF. Written as DNA, the CDR3 is TGTGCCAGTAGTACACTAGCGGGGGAATCAGAGCAGTACTTC.

The chain uses TRBV6-5 and TRBJ1-1; D gene ambiguous. Germline CDR1 MNHEY, CDR2 SVGAGI. Trimming took 4 bases from V and 3 from J, leaving 9 bases between them. The CDR3 is 13 amino acids. CDR3 in amino acids: CASSSNTHTEAFF. The CDR3 region has the DNA TGTGCCAGCAGTTCCAACACCCACACTGAAGCTTTCTTT.

V and J are TRBV6-6 and TRBJ1-2; D not certain. V lost 0 bases to trimming and J lost 4 bases, with 12 bases between them. Germline V lookup: CDR1 MNHNY, CDR2 SVGAGI (reference sequence). There are 15 residues in the CDR3. The CDR3 DNA sequence: TGTGCCAGCAGTTACTCGGAGGTGAAGAGCTATGGCTACACCTTC. This codes for CASSYSEVKSYGYTF.

The J gene is TRBJ2-1, the V gene TRBV6-5; 9 bases map to TRBD2. V dropped 5 bases and J dropped 3; count of bases not matched to a gene: 5. This CDR3 region has 15 residues. CDR1 and CDR2 from the germline V gene are MNHEY and SVGAGI. CDR3 region: CASSPLAGVYNEQFF. The DNA for the CDR3 is TGTGCCAGCAGTCCTTTAGCGGGAGTCTACAATGAGCAGTTCTTC.

The chain has TRBV4-1 and TRBJ1-3; D is unresolved. V lost 0 bases, J lost 4 bases, and 10 bases lay in between. The CDR3 has 15 residues. CDR1 is MGHRA, CDR2 YSYEKL, per germline. The CDR3 DNA is TGCGCCAGCAGCCAAGATGATCTACGCGGAAACACCATATATTTT. It encodes CASSQDDLRGNTIYF.

V and J are TRBV6-2 or TRBV6-3 and TRBJ2-4; the match to TRBD2 covers 13 bases. This CDR3 comprises 14 residues. Germline loops: CDR1 MNHEY, CDR2 SVGEGT. The trim removed 5 bases at V and 6 bases at J, leaving 1 base unmatched. CDR3 sequence reads: CASSRTSGRNIQYF. The CDR3 bases are TGTGCCAGCAGTAGGACTAGCGGGAGAAACATTCAGTACTTC.

V usage is TRBV2 and J usage is TRBJ1-4; maybe TRBD1 (6 bases). This CDR3 comprises 14 residues. CDR1 and CDR2 from the germline V gene are SNHLY and FYNNEI. Between the trimmed V and J ends, which lost 7 bases and 2 bases, there was a span of 11 bases. CDR3 sequence (DNA): TGTGCCAGCAAAGAGGGGGGGACTAATGAAAAACTGTTTTTT. Translating gives CASKEGGTNEKLFF.

The CDR3 protein is CASSGQGTYEQYF. CDR3 nucleotides: TGTGCCAGCAGCGGACAGGGGACCTACGAGCAGTACTTC. The gene calls are TRBV28 and TRBJ2-7, with 9 bases fitting TRBD1. Germline CDR1 is MDHEN and CDR2 is SYDVKM. Trimming cost V 6 bases and J 2 bases; bases outside gene matches: 2. CDR3 length equals 13 residues. The variable domain in full, with the rest retrieved from reference TRBV28 and TRBJ2-7, is DVKVTQSSRYLVKRTGEKVFLECVQDMDHENMFWYRQDPGLGLRLIYFSYDVKMKEKGDIPEGYSVSREKKERFSLILESASTNQTSMYLCASSGQGTYEQYFGPGTRLTVT.

V gene TRBV7-9 combines with J gene TRBJ1-2; 7 nucleotides align to TRBD1. The CDR3 sequence is 15 residues long. From germline, CDR1 is SEHNR and CDR2 FQNEAQ (reference sequence). V gave up 3 bases and J gave up 2 bases; unmatched junction bases: 6. The DNA of the CDR3 is TGTGCCAGCAGCTTCACCGGGACAGCCAACTATGGCTACACCTTC. Translation gives CASSFTGTANYGYTF.